Below are 9 T cell receptor beta chains sequenced from a single sample in a study of blood T cell repertoires in COVID-19. Only in-frame clones appear in the TCRdb table, and some are missing; sequencing was by immunoSEQ multiplex PCR. Altogether roughly 76,000 clones are present, about 91% being singletons, with the ten largest covering approximately 4.8%. The sequencing input was peripheral blood. These receptors originate from a woman aged 60-75 years with active COVID-19.

The V and J genes are TRBV28 and TRBJ1-6; the D gene is possibly TRBD1 (6 bases). Between the trimmed V and J ends, which lost 2 bases and 6 bases, there was a span of 17 bases. The germline V gene has CDR1 MDHEN and CDR2 SYDVKM. The CDR3 is 17 residues long. CDR3 sequence reads: CASSLLSAGQFNSPLHF. CDR3 nucleotides: TGTGCCAGCAGTTTACTGAGCGCCGGACAGTTTAATTCACCCCTCCACTTT. The variable domain in full, completed from reference TRBV28 and TRBJ1-6, reads DVKVTQSSRYLVKRTGEKVFLECVQDMDHENMFWYRQDPGLGLRLIYFSYDVKMKEKGDIPEGYSVSREKKERFSLILESASTNQTSMYLCASSLLSAGQFNSPLHFGNGTRLTVT.

The rearrangement links TRBV2 to TRBJ1-2; a possible D gene is TRBD1 (6 bases). The CDR3 sequence is 15 residues long. V lost 3 bases and J 5 bases, leaving 16 bases between the germline ends. Germline CDR1 is SNHLY and CDR2 is FYNNEI. The CDR3 sequence: CASSERRQVGYGYTF. The CDR3, as DNA: TGTGCCAGCAGTGAGCGGAGACAGGTTGGGTATGGCTACACCTTC.

The chain recombines TRBV28 with TRBJ1-4, with 8 nucleotides matching TRBD1. Germline assignment: CDR1 MDHEN and CDR2 SYDVKM. The CDR3 sequence is 15 residues long. J gave up 3 bases and V 6 bases, and 6 bases lay outside the gene matches. The CDR3 DNA reads as TGTGCCAGCAGGGACCAGGGGGCCTCTAATGAAAAACTGTTTTTT. This codes for CASRDQGASNEKLFF.

The genes are TRBV28 and TRBJ1-1; unclear D gene. Looked up from germline, CDR1 is MDHEN and CDR2 is SYDVKM. V gave up 2 bases and J gave up 11 bases, with 12 bases separating them. CDR3 length equals 12 residues. CDR3 sequence (DNA): TGTGCCAGCAGTTTACTGCGGGGAGGCGCTTTCTTT. Translating gives CASSLLRGGAFF. Using reference TRBV28 and TRBJ1-1 for the parts outside the CDR3, the full variable domain is DVKVTQSSRYLVKRTGEKVFLECVQDMDHENMFWYRQDPGLGLRLIYFSYDVKMKEKGDIPEGYSVSREKKERFSLILESASTNQTSMYLCASSLLRGGAFFGQGTRLTVV.

The rearrangement links TRBV5-1 to TRBJ2-7; 11 positions agree with TRBD2. Losses at the gene ends were 4 bases for V and 2 bases for J; bases not matched to a gene: 5. The CDR3 is 15 residues long. Germline V gives CDR1 SGHRS, CDR2 YFSETQ. CDR3 bases: TGCGCCAGCAGCGCCTTAGCGGGAGGGGCCTACGAGCAGTACTTC. It is translated as CASSALAGGAYEQYF.

The chain has TRBV2 and TRBJ2-1; 10 nucleotides match TRBD2. V shed 8 bases and J 6 bases; nucleotides not matched to a gene: 7. CDR3 length equals 14 residues. From germline, CDR1 is SNHLY and CDR2 FYNNEI. Here the CDR3 DNA reads TGTGCCAGCGACAGGAGCGGGAGGGGCAATGAGCAGTTCTTC. It encodes CASDRSGRGNEQFF. The complete variable domain, with remaining parts taken from reference TRBV2 and TRBJ2-1, reads EPEVTQTPSHQVTQMGQEVILRCVPISNHLYFYWYRQILGQKVEFLVSFYNNEISEKSEIFDDQFSVERPDGSNFTLKIRSTKLEDSAMYFCASDRSGRGNEQFFGPGTRLTVL.

This clone has only one observation. The CDR3 DNA follows: TGTGCCAGCTCACCGGCCCGGGGAAACATTCAGTACTTC. It codes for CASSPARGNIQYF. This chain connects TRBV18 to TRBJ2-4; D may be TRBD2 (5 bases). The CDR3 runs 13 residues. The V end lost 3 bases, the J end lost 6 bases, and 9 bases lay between the germline ends. The germline V gene encodes CDR1 KGHSH and CDR2 LQKENI.

This clone was counted only a few times. V is TRBV24-1 and J is TRBJ2-2; perhaps TRBD1 as D (5 bases). The CDR3 consists of 14 residues. Germline-derived CDR1 and CDR2 are KGHDR and SFDVKD. V lost 5 bases to trimming and J lost 7 bases, with 13 bases between them. The chain's CDR3 is CATSGPGNIGELFF. In DNA, the CDR3 is TGTGCCACCAGTGGGCCAGGGAATATCGGGGAGCTGTTTTTT.

About this clone: This specimen includes other DNA sequences encoding the same CDR3. The chain employs TRBV27 and TRBJ2-3, with 8 bases aligning to TRBD2. The CDR3 is made up of 19 amino acids. J was trimmed by 3 bases and V by 6 bases; bases with no gene match: 20. Germline assignment: CDR1 MNHEY and CDR2 SMNVEV (reference sequence). DNA for the CDR3: TGTGCCAGCAGGCCACGTCCTCCCGAACTAGCGGCCGGTACAGATACGCAGTATTTT. The encoded protein is CASRPRPPELAAGTDTQYF.